One and the same sample provided the 19 T cell receptor beta chains below, sequenced in a study of human T cells and chemical hapten exposure. MiXCR, run by TCRdb on the RACE reads, gives a single entry per CDR3 protein. The sample holds about 260,000 distinct CDR3 sequences, approximately 8.4% seen once. The time point: pre-sensitization, week 0. Regarding treatment: therapeutic diphenylcyclopropenone sensitization with weekly scalp DPC. The sequencing used whole blood, collected in connection with sensitization to the hapten diphenylcyclopropenone (DPC). All receptors come from a woman between 35 and 50 years old with alopecia areata. Some clones in this sample may be carry-over from other donors' samples.

The chain uses TRBV20-1 and TRBJ2-7; D tentatively reads TRBD1 or TRBD2 (6 bases each). The germline V gene encodes CDR1 DFQATT and CDR2 SNEGSKA (reference sequence). V was cut by 4 bases and J by 2 bases, with 15 bases left in between. The CDR3 length is 14 residues. The CDR3 here is CSAIGGGQTYEQYF. CDR3 coding DNA: TGCAGTGCTATCGGGGGCGGACAGACCTACGAGCAGTACTTC.

The chain uses TRBV5-6 and TRBJ2-7; possible D gene TRBD1, 6 bases. The germline gives CDR1 SGHDT, CDR2 YYEEEE. V was trimmed by 2 bases and J by 2 bases, leaving 11 bases between them. The CDR3 runs 14 residues. In nucleotides, the CDR3 is TGTGCCAGCAGCTTACAGGGTCGCACCTACGAGCAGTACTTC. Protein product: CASSLQGRTYEQYF.

This clonotype was detected many times. V and J are TRBV7-2 and TRBJ2-5; unclear D gene. This CDR3 has 15 residues. Trimming cost V 1 base and J 7 bases, with 16 bases left between them. CDR1 is SGHTA and CDR2 is FQGNSA in the germline V gene. The CDR3 protein is CASSLEGTSKMTQYF. CDR3 sequence (DNA): TGTGCCAGCAGCTTAGAGGGCACTTCAAAAATGACCCAGTACTTC.

There are many counts of this clonotype. This chain links TRBV7-8 with TRBJ2-2, with 8 bases matching TRBD2. The germline V gene encodes CDR1 SGHVS and CDR2 FQNEAQ. This CDR3 region has 18 residues. V was clipped by 5 bases and J by 0 bases; unmatched bases: 11. The CDR3 coding sequence is TGTGCCAGCAGCCCCCGGGGTAGCGGGACCTCGAACACCGGGGAGCTGTTTTTT. Its translation is CASSPRGSGTSNTGELFF.

This chain uses TRBV28 with TRBJ2-7; a possible D gene is TRBD1 (6 bases). Trimming left V 5 bases short and J 0 bases short, with 11 bases between. In germline, CDR1 is MDHEN, CDR2 SYDVKM. The length of the CDR3 is 14 residues. CDR3 sequence reads: CASSGTPLSYEQYF. The CDR3 DNA is TGTGCCAGCAGTGGGACACCCCTCTCCTACGAGCAGTACTTC.

The chain uses TRBV5-1 and TRBJ2-3; D is undetermined. The CDR3 is 16 residues long. Germline V gene data show CDR1 as SGHRS and CDR2 as YFSETQ. Deletions cut 4 bases from V and 0 bases from J, with 15 bases between. The CDR3 nucleotides read TGCGCCAGCAGCCCGGGCGCGGAAAGTAGCACAGATACGCAGTATTTT. This encodes CASSPGAESSTDTQYF.

The sample holds a few counts of this clonotype. The genes are TRBV20-1 and TRBJ2-1; TRBD2 might be the D (6 bases). V was clipped by 3 bases and J by 6 bases, with 30 bases between them. The CDR3 covers 19 residues. The germline gives CDR1 DFQATT, CDR2 SNEGSKA (reference sequence). The CDR3 nucleotides read TGCAGTGCTAGGCTCGTCGGGGGAGGAGGAAGTAAAATGTTCAATGAGCAGTTCTTC. Its translation: CSARLVGGGGSKMFNEQFF.

In nucleotides, the CDR3 is TGTGCCAGCAGTCGACCCCAGGGGGGAGGTACTGAAGCTTTCTTT. Protein: CASSRPQGGGTEAFF. The chain has TRBV3-1 and TRBJ1-1, with 7 nucleotides matching TRBD1. Germline lookup yields CDR1 LGHDT and CDR2 YNNKEL (reference sequence). Trimming at V came to 6 bases and at J to 5 bases, leaving 12 bases not matched to a gene. CDR3 length: 15 amino acids.

This clonotype showed up many times. The chain employs TRBV5-1 and TRBJ1-2, with D unclear. There are 13 residues in the CDR3. Trimming took 0 bases from V and 5 from J, leaving 8 bases between them. CDR1 and CDR2 from the germline V gene are SGHRS and YFSETQ. CDR3 in amino acids: CASSLAGDYGYTF. In DNA, the CDR3 is TGCGCCAGCAGCTTGGCAGGAGATTATGGCTACACCTTC.

The table lists this clonotype with a few counts. The V call is TRBV4-1, the J call TRBJ1-1, with D possibly being TRBD1 (6 bases). The V gene's germline CDR1 is MGHRA and CDR2 YSYEKL. The CDR3 extends over 15 amino acids. V was cut by 4 bases and J by 0 bases, with 12 bases left in between. As DNA, the CDR3 is TGCGCCAGCAGCCCGACAGGCCTAATGAACACTGAAGCTTTCTTT. It encodes CASSPTGLMNTEAFF.

This clonotype showed up just a few times. This chain joins TRBV4-1 and TRBJ2-7; the D call may be TRBD1 or TRBD2 (5 bases each). V was cut by 3 bases and J by 6 bases, with 15 bases left in between. The CDR3 spans 14 residues. Germline V lookup: CDR1 MGHRA, CDR2 YSYEKL. CDR3 region: CASSHAQGVSEQYF. DNA for the CDR3: TGCGCCAGCAGCCACGCCCAGGGAGTCAGCGAGCAGTACTTC.

This clonotype was picked up many times. The chain employs TRBV4-2 and TRBJ1-2; 9 bases are shared with TRBD1. The CDR3 runs to 15 residues. The V gene's germline CDR1 is LGHNA and CDR2 YNFKEQ. V lost 0 bases, J lost 4 bases, and 3 bases stayed unmatched. The CDR3 DNA reads TGTGCCAGCAGCCAAGATACAGGGGGCGGCTATGGCTACACCTTC. Translation: CASSQDTGGGYGYTF.

The chain recombines TRBV24-1 with TRBJ2-1, with D perhaps TRBD1 (5 bases). Trimming removed 2 bases from V and 9 bases from J, with 10 bases in between. Germline V gene sequence: CDR1 KGHDR, CDR2 SFDVKD. The CDR3 loop spans 13 amino acids. The CDR3 protein is CATSDSAGFEQFF. The CDR3 nucleotides read TGTGCCACCAGTGATTCCGCAGGGTTTGAGCAGTTCTTC.

This clonotype has a handful of counts. The rearrangement joins TRBV9 to TRBJ1-4, with a possible D match to TRBD1 (5 bases). The CDR3 totals 16 residues. The germline CDR1 and CDR2 sequences are SGDLS and YYNGEE. Trimming took off 3 bases at V and 0 bases at J, with 12 bases between the two ends. The CDR3: CASSGRDSSTNEKLFF. The CDR3, as DNA: TGTGCCAGCAGCGGCCGGGACTCTTCAACTAATGAAAAACTGTTTTTT.

This clonotype was seen repeatedly, ten times or more. The chain combines TRBV7-2 with TRBJ2-2, with 7 bases fitting TRBD2. The V segment lost 8 bases and the J segment 3 bases; nucleotides outside the gene matches: 3. Germline CDR1 and CDR2: SGHTA and FQGNSA. This CDR3 spans 13 amino acids. This CDR3 reads CASGRGDTGELFF. Here the CDR3 DNA reads TGTGCCAGCGGACGGGGGGACACCGGGGAGCTGTTTTTT.

The chain has TRBV10-3 and TRBJ2-3; tentative D call: TRBD1 (5 bases). V lost 3 bases, J lost 2 bases, and 6 bases lay in between. The germline CDR1 and CDR2 sequences are ENHRY and SYGVKD. CDR3 length: 13 amino acids. The CDR3 bases are TGTGCCATCAGTGAAGGGGCCACAGATACGCAGTATTTT. It encodes CAISEGATDTQYF.

The CDR3 DNA sequence: TGTGCCAGCAGGGCTGTCGGTAGAGGGGAGACCCAGTACTTC. This translates into CASRAVGRGETQYF. J is TRBJ2-5 and V is TRBV2, with a weak D call TRBD2 (5 bases). The CDR3 extends over 14 amino acids. The V gene lost 6 bases and the J gene lost 5 bases, with 16 bases spanning the gap. CDR1 and CDR2 (germline): SNHLY, FYNNEI.

V is TRBV20-1 and J is TRBJ2-3; 9 bases agree with TRBD2. Germline CDR1 and CDR2: DFQATT and SNEGSKA (reference sequence). After removal of 1 base from V and 4 bases from J, the junction contained 6 bases not matched to a gene. This CDR3 is 15 amino acids long. The CDR3 coding sequence is TGCAGTGCTAGAGGAGGGCTAGCGGGACCAGATACGCAGTATTTT. Translating it yields CSARGGLAGPDTQYF.

V usage is TRBV12-3 or TRBV12-4 and J usage is TRBJ1-5; D gene uncertain. V dropped 3 bases and J dropped 7 bases, with 7 bases sitting between them. The CDR3 contains 12 residues. CDR3 sequence reads: CASSFLEQPQHF. The DNA of the CDR3 is TGTGCCAGCAGTTTTCTCGAGCAGCCCCAGCATTTT.